This entry concerns a single TCR beta chain. Its specificity is unknown. With 4 bases clipped from V and 2 bases from J, the junction kept 6 bases outside the gene matches. Germline lookup yields CDR1 MNHNY and CDR2 SVGAGI (reference sequence). The CDR3 runs 15 residues. Assay used: immunoSEQ multiplex PCR; TCRdb lists only in-frame clones, some missing. In the table there are roughly 11,000 clones, 70% to 90% of which are singletons. Time point reported: cycle 4 day 1 (C4D1), after about 6 weeks of nivolumab. With no exception, relapse followed autologous stem cell transplantation in all patients, and brentuximab vedotin exposure varied. Magnetic depletion of non-target cells from thawed PBMCs yielded purified CD8+ T cells. The data were obtained in a study of PD-1 blockade in classical Hodgkin lymphoma. Overall study results and limits: Newly diagnosed patients had diversity similar to the baseline diversity of complete responders.

This TCR was recovered from a human donor with classical Hodgkin lymphoma. The donor label of this sample is uncertain. The starting material was CD8+ T cells from blood, obtained before the fourth cycle of nivolumab. The chain joins TRBV6-6 to TRBJ1-2; 8 bases are shared with TRBD1. The CDR3 region has the DNA TGTGCCAGCAGTTCCGGACAGGGATTAAACTATGGCTACACCTTC. Encoded protein: CASSSGQGLNYGYTF.